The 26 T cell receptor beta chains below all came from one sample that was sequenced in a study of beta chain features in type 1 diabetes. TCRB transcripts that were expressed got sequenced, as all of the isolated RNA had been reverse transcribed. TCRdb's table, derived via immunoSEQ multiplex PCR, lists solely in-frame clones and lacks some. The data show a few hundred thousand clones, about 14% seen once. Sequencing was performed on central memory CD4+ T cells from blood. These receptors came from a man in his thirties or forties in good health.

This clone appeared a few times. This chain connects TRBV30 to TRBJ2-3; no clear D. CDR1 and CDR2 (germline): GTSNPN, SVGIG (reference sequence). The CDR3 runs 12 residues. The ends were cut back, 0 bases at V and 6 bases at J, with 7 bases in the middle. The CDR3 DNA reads TGTGCCTGGAGTGTATTATATGATACGCAGTATTTT. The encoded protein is CAWSVLYDTQYF.

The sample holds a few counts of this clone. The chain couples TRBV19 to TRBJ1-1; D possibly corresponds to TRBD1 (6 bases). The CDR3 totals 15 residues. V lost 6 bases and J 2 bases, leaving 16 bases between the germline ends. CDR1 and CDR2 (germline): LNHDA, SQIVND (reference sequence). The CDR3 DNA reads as TGTGCCAGTAGCCACCACGAACAGGGAAACACTGAAGCTTTCTTT. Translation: CASSHHEQGNTEAFF.

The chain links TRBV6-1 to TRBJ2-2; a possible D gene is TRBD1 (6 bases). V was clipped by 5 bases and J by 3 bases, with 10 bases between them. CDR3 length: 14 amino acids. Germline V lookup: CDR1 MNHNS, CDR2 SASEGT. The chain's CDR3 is CASSTRTDTGELFF. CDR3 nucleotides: TGTGCCAGCAGTACCCGGACAGACACCGGGGAGCTGTTTTTT.

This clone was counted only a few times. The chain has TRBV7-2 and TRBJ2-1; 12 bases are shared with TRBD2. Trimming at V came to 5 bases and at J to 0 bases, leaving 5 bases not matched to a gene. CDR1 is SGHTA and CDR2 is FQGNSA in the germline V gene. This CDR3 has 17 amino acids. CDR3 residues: CASSKTSGRSSYNEQFF. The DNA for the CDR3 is TGTGCCAGCAGCAAAACTAGCGGGAGGAGCTCCTACAATGAGCAGTTCTTC.

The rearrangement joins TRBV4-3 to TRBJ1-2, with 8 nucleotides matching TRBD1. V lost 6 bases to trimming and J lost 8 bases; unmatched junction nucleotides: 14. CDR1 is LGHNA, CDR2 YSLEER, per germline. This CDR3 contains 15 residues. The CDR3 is CASSPDPDRVDGYTF. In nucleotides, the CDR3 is TGCGCCAGCAGTCCGGATCCGGACAGGGTGGACGGCTACACCTTC.

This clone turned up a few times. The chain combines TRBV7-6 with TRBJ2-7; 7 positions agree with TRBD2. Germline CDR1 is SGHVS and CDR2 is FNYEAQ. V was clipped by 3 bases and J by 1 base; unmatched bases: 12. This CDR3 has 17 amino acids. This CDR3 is CASSFEGRGGRSYEQYF. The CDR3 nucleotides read TGTGCCAGCAGCTTTGAGGGGCGGGGAGGGAGGTCCTACGAGCAGTACTTC.

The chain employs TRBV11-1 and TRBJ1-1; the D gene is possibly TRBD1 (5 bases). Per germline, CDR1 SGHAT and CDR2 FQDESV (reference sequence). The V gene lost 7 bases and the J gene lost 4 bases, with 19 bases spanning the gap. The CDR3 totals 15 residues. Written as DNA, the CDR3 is TGTGCCAGCACCTGGGACTCTACATGGTCCACTGAAGCTTTCTTT. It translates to CASTWDSTWSTEAFF.

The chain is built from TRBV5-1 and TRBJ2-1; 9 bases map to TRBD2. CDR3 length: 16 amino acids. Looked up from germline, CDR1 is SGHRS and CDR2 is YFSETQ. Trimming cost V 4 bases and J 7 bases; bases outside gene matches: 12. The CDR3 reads CASSPGGGRARNEQFF. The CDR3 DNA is TGCGCCAGCAGCCCGGGGGGCGGGAGGGCCCGGAATGAGCAGTTCTTC.

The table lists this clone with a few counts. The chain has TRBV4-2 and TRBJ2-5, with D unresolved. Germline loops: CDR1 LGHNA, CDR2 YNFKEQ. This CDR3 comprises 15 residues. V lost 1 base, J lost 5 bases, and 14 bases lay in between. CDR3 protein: CASSQGTNRAETQYF. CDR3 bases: TGTGCCAGCAGCCAAGGAACTAATAGGGCGGAGACCCAGTACTTC.

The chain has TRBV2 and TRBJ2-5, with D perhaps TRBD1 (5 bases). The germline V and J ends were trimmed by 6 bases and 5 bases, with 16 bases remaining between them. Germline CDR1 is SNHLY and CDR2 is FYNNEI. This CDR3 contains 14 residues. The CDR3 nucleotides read TGTGCCAGCAGCGTCGACCAGGGAAGGGAGACCCAGTACTTC. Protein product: CASSVDQGRETQYF.

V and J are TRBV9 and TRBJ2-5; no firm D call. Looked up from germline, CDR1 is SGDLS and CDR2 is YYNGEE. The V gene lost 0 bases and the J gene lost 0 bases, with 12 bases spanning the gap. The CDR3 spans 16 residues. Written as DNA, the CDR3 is TGTGCCAGCAGCGTAGGTTGGAGCGAATACCAAGAGACCCAGTACTTC. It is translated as CASSVGWSEYQETQYF.

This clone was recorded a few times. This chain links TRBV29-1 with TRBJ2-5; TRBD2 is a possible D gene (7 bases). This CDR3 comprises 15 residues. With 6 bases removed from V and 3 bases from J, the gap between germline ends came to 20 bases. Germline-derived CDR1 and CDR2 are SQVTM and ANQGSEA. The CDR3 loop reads CSVTPPGGLEETQYF. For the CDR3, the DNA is TGCAGCGTGACCCCTCCCGGGGGGCTAGAAGAGACCCAGTACTTC.

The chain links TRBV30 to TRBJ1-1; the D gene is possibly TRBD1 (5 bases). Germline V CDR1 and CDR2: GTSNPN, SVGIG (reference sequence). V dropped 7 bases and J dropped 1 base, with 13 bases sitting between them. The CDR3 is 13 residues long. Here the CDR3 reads CAYAGLANTEAFF. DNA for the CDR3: TGTGCCTACGCGGGGCTGGCGAACACTGAAGCTTTCTTT.

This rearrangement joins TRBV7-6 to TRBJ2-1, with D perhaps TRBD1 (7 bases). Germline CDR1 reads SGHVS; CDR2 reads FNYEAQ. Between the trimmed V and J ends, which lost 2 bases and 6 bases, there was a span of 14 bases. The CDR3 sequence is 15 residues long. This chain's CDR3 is CASSLFSRGANEQFF. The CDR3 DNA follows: TGTGCCAGCAGCTTATTCTCCAGGGGGGCCAATGAGCAGTTCTTC.

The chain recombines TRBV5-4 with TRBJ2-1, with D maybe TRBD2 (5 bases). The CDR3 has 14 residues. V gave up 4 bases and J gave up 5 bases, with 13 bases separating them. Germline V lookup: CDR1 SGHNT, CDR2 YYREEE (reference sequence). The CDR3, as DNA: TGTGCCAGCAGCCCAACTAGAGTCAACAATGAGCAGTTCTTC. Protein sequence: CASSPTRVNNEQFF.

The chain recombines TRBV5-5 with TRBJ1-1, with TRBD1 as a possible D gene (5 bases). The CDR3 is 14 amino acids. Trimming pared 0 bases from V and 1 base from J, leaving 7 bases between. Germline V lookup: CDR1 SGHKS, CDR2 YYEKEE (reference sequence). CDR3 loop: CASSLDGGNTEAFF. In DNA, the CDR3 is TGTGCCAGCAGCTTGGATGGGGGGAACACTGAAGCTTTCTTT.

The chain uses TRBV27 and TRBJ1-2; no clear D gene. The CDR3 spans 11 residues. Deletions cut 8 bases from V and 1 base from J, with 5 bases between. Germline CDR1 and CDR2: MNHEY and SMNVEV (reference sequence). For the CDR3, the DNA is TGTGCCAGCGGCTTTAACTATGGCTACACCTTC. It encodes CASGFNYGYTF.

Here the CDR3 DNA reads TGTGCCAGCTCAGCGTCCGGGACAGGGGAAACCTTC. Encoded protein: CASSASGTGETF. This chain joins TRBV18 and TRBJ1-2; 10 nucleotides match TRBD1. V lost 5 bases to trimming and J lost 14 bases; unmatched junction nucleotides: 8. Germline values: CDR1 KGHSH, CDR2 LQKENI. The CDR3 spans 12 residues.

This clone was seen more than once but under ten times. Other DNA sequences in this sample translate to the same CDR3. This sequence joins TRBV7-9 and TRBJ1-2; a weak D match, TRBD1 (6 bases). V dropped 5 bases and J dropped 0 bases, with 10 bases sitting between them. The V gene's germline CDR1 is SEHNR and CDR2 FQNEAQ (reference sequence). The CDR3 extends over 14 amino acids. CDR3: CASSLRGANYGYTF. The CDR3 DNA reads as TGTGCCAGCAGCCTCAGGGGAGCTAACTATGGCTACACCTTC.

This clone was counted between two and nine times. Here the CDR3 reads CASSPQGNGGDEQFF. The CDR3 DNA is TGTGCCAGCAGCCCACAAGGGAATGGCGGGGATGAGCAGTTCTTC. The rearrangement uses TRBV7-2 and TRBJ2-1, with D possibly matching TRBD2 (6 bases). This CDR3 is 15 amino acids long. From germline, CDR1 is SGHTA and CDR2 FQGNSA. V was clipped by 5 bases and J by 8 bases, with 19 bases between them.

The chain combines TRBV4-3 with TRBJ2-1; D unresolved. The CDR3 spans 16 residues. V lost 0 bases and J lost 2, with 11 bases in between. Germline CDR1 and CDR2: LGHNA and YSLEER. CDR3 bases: TGCGCCAGCAGCCAAGATCCGGGTCAGCCCTACAATGAGCAGTTCTTC. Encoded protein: CASSQDPGQPYNEQFF.

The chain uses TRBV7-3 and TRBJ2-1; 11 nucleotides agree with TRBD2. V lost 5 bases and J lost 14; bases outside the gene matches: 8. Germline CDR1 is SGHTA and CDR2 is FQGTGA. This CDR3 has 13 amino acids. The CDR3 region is CASSATSGTSKFF. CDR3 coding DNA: TGTGCCAGCAGCGCGACTAGCGGGACTTCAAAGTTCTTC. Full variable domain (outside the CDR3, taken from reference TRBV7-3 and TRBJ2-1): GAGVSQTPSNKVTEKGKYVELRCDPISGHTALYWYRQSLGQGPEFLIYFQGTGAADDSGLPNDRFFAVRPEGSVSTLKIQRTERGDSAVYLCASSATSGTSKFFGPGTRLTVL.

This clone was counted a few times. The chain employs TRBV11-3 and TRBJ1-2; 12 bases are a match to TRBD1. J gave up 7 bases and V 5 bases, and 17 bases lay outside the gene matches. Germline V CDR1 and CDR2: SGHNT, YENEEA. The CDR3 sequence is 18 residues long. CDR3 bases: TGTGCCAGCAGCCCAGGGACAGGGGGCAGGTCTAGTATTCCTGGCTACACCTTC. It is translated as CASSPGTGGRSSIPGYTF. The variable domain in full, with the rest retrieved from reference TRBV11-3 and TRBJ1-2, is EAGVVQSPRYKIIEKKQPVAFWCNPISGHNTLYWYLQNLGQGPELLIRYENEEAVDDSQLPKDRFSAERLKGVDSTLKIQPAELGDSAVYLCASSPGTGGRSSIPGYTFGSGTRLTVV.

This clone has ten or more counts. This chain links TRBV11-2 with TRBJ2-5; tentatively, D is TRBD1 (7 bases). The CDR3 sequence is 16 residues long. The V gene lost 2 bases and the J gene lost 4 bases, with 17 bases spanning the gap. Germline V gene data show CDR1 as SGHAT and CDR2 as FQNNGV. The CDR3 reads CASSLIQGGLGETQYF. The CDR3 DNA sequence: TGTGCCAGCAGCTTAATCCAGGGGGGTTTAGGAGAGACCCAGTACTTC.

For the CDR3, the DNA is TGTGCCAGCACCACCACATTGGGCAAAGGAAACACCATATATTTT. It translates to CASTTTLGKGNTIYF. This chain uses TRBV7-2 with TRBJ1-3; no firm D call. CDR3 length equals 15 residues. V was clipped by 7 bases and J by 4 bases, with 17 bases between them. The germline CDR1 and CDR2 sequences are SGHTA and FQGNSA.

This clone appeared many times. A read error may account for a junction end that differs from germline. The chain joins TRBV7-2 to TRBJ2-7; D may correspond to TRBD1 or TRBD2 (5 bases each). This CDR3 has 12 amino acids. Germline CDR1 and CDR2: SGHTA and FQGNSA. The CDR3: CASSLRTGTTNF. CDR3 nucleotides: TGTGCCAGCAGCTTAAGAACCGGGACGACCAACTTC.